This entry describes one T cell receptor (beta chain). The authors' processing: The assay estimated nucleated cells by amplifying reference gene primers. The table came from immunoSEQ multiplex PCR; TCRdb's copy has only in-frame clones and leaves some out. V and J calls and clone size are those listed in that table; D and trimming were worked out from the DNA. The sample holds roughly 250,000 clones; 86% are singletons and the top ten take 8.5% to 10%. These data belong to a study of blood T cell repertoires in COVID-19. Overall study: Samples of COVID-19 (acute and convalescent) were obtained from the United States, Italy and Spain.

Germline V gives CDR1 PRHDT, CDR2 FYEKMQ (reference sequence). V lost 3 bases and J lost 4, with 13 bases in between. There are 15 residues in the CDR3. The TCR originated in a man in his forties or fifties who had recovered from COVID-19. The sequenced material came from peripheral blood. The chain combines TRBV13 with TRBJ2-1, with D maybe TRBD1 (5 bases). Here the CDR3 DNA reads TGTGCCAGCAGCTTGGGCTCAAGGGGATACAATGAGCAGTTCTTC. Amino acid sequence: CASSLGSRGYNEQFF.